These T cell receptor beta chains were read from a single sample in a study of T cells after yellow fever vaccination. MiXCR was run by TCRdb on the 5' RACE reads, yielding one entry per CDR3 protein. The table shows about 300,000 distinct CDR3 sequences, with 6.5% to 8.5% occurring only once. Here the sequenced sample was PBMCs, taken approximately 47 days after the first yellow fever vaccination. The receptor set was obtained from a man aged 18 to 35 who received the YFV17D yellow fever vaccine. The CDR3 runs from the conserved cysteine through the conserved F or W. D genes are given only for firm matches. The size of a clone is reported for some rows only, either as once, few or many, or as a class for expanded clones.

clone size | D gene | J gene | V gene | CDR3 length | CDR3 protein | CDR3 DNA
few | TRBD2 | TRBJ2-3 | TRBV5-1 | 19 | CASSPTLAGAFWQTDTQYF | TGCGCCAGCAGCCCAACTCTAGCGGGGGCATTTTGGCAAACAGATACGCAGTATTTT
- | - | TRBJ2-5 | TRBV6-2/TRBV6-3 | 14 | CAIPPGGNQETQYF | TGTGCCATCCCCCCCGGGGGTAACCAAGAGACCCAGTACTTC
- | TRBD1 | TRBJ1-6 | TRBV9 | 16 | CASSIAEQGYNSPLHF | TGTGCCAGCAGCATAGCTGAACAGGGGTACAATTCACCCCTCCACTTT
many | TRBD2 | TRBJ2-2 | TRBV20-1 | 13 | CSAEIGRGGELFF | TGCAGTGCCGAGATAGGGAGGGGCGGGGAGCTGTTTTTT
- | - | TRBJ2-5 | TRBV20-1 | 12 | CSGQGGGETQYF | TGCAGTGGCCAAGGGGGTGGGGAGACCCAGTACTTC
few | - | TRBJ2-7 | TRBV4-3 | 14 | CASSQDAYTYEQYF | TGCGCCAGCAGCCAAGATGCCTATACCTACGAGCAGTACTTC
many | - | TRBJ2-5 | TRBV4-3 | 14 | CASSQQWGPETQYF | TGCGCCAGCAGCCAACAATGGGGGCCGGAGACCCAGTACTTC
few | TRBD1 | TRBJ1-2 | TRBV20-1 | 15 | CSARVRRGINYGYTF | TGCAGTGCTAGAGTCCGCAGGGGGATTAACTATGGCTACACCTTC
- | TRBD1 | TRBJ1-2 | TRBV12-3/TRBV12-4 | 13 | CASGTAPTYGYTF | TGTGCCAGCGGGACAGCTCCTACCTATGGCTACACCTTC
- | TRBD1 | TRBJ1-2 | TRBV20-1 | 13 | CSAIDRGGYGYTF | TGCAGTGCTATCGACAGGGGTGGCTATGGCTACACCTTC
many | - | TRBJ2-5 | TRBV5-1 | 13 | CASSLDRQETQYF | TGTGCCAGCAGCTTAGACAGACAAGAGACCCAGTACTTC
many | TRBD1 | TRBJ1-2 | TRBV5-1 | 14 | CASSRDRGTYGYTF | TGCGCCAGCAGCCGGGACAGGGGAACTTATGGCTACACCTTC
- | TRBD1 | TRBJ1-3 | TRBV12-3/TRBV12-4 | 15 | CASSLDRASGNTIYF | TGTGCCAGCAGTTTGGACAGGGCATCAGGAAACACCATATATTTT
- | TRBD1 | TRBJ2-2 | TRBV6-2/TRBV6-3 | 14 | CASGTVTTTGELFF | TGTGCCAGCGGGACAGTCACGACCACCGGGGAGCTGTTTTTT
few | - | TRBJ2-3 | TRBV5-1 | 15 | CASSLRGAGGDTQYF | TGCGCCAGCAGCTTGAGGGGCGCAGGAGGAGATACGCAGTATTTT
- | - | TRBJ1-1 | TRBV21-1 | 11 | CASSKEAEAFF | TGTGCCAGCAGCAAGGAGGCTGAAGCTTTCTTT
many | - | TRBJ2-1 | TRBV6-6 | 11 | CASSYHNEQFF | TGTGCCAGCAGTTACCACAATGAGCAGTTCTTC
few | - | TRBJ1-1 | TRBV20-1 | 11 | CSARPINEAFF | TGCAGTGCTAGACCCATTAATGAAGCTTTCTTT
- | TRBD2 | TRBJ2-1 | TRBV24-1 | 13 | CATGGVMYNEQFF | TGTGCCACCGGGGGGGTCATGTACAATGAGCAGTTCTTC
many | TRBD1 | TRBJ1-6 | TRBV12-3/TRBV12-4 | 15 | CASRPTGDGNSPLHF | TGTGCCAGCAGACCGACAGGGGACGGGAATTCACCCCTCCACTTT
many | - | TRBJ2-5 | TRBV20-1 | 12 | CSATWVEETQYF | TGCAGTGCTACGTGGGTTGAAGAGACCCAGTACTTC
few | - | TRBJ1-1 | TRBV9 | 15 | CASSPWRGGHTEAFF | TGTGCCAGCAGCCCCTGGAGAGGGGGTCACACTGAAGCTTTCTTT
many | - | TRBJ2-3 | TRBV7-2 | 14 | CASSLSYSTDTQYF | TGTGCCAGCAGCTTATCTTACTCCACAGATACGCAGTATTTT
few | - | TRBJ2-7 | TRBV5-1 | 15 | CASSLGQGRSYEQYF | TGCGCCAGCAGCTTGGGGCAGGGTAGGTCCTACGAGCAGTACTTC
many | - | TRBJ2-3 | TRBV6-1 | 15 | CASSLPAASADTQYF | TGTGCCAGCAGTCTCCCTGCAGCTTCCGCAGATACGCAGTATTTT
many | - | TRBJ2-1 | TRBV12-3/TRBV12-4 | 17 | CASSFNVGISSYNEQFF | TGTGCCAGCAGTTTTAATGTGGGAATAAGCTCCTACAATGAGCAGTTCTTC
many | - | TRBJ2-5 | TRBV5-1 | 14 | CASSLMTDQETQYF | TGCGCCAGCAGCTTGATGACAGACCAAGAGACCCAGTACTTC
- | - | TRBJ1-5 | TRBV20-1 | 14 | CSARVTGTNQPQHF | TGCAGTGCTAGAGTGACCGGGACCAATCAGCCCCAGCATTTT
- | TRBD2 | TRBJ2-1 | TRBV10-3 | 13 | CAIWGGRGNEQFF | TGTGCCATCTGGGGCGGGAGGGGCAATGAGCAGTTCTTC
few | - | TRBJ1-2 | TRBV6-6 | 12 | CASSPRERGYTF | TGTGCCAGCAGCCCCCGTGAAAGGGGCTACACCTTC
few | - | TRBJ2-6 | TRBV20-1 | 15 | CSARDRVSGANVLTF | TGCAGTGCTAGAGACCGAGTCTCTGGGGCCAACGTCCTGACTTTC
few | - | TRBJ1-1 | TRBV27 | 14 | CASSFLGENTEAFF | TGTGCCAGCAGTTTCCTGGGAGAGAACACTGAAGCTTTCTTT
- | - | TRBJ2-7 | TRBV20-1 | 14 | CSAPGAGTSYEQYF | TGCAGTGCGCCCGGGGCAGGGACCTCCTACGAGCAGTACTTC
few | TRBD2 | TRBJ2-4 | TRBV6-5 | 19 | CASSYSIFGSGLAKNIQYF | TGTGCCAGCAGTTACTCGATCTTCGGTAGCGGGTTAGCCAAAAACATTCAGTACTTC
- | TRBD2 | TRBJ2-5 | TRBV20-1 | 14 | CSAAISGGRRVAYF | TGCAGTGCCGCAATTAGCGGGGGCCGTCGTGTCGCTTACTTC
few | - | TRBJ1-6 | TRBV29-1 | 13 | CSVGAASGSPLHF | TGCAGCGTTGGAGCAGCCTCTGGTTCACCCCTCCACTTT
many | TRBD2 | TRBJ2-6 | TRBV27 | 15 | CASSFGGAGANVLTF | TGTGCCAGCAGTTTCGGGGGGGCTGGGGCCAACGTCCTGACTTTC
- | - | TRBJ1-2 | TRBV4-2 | 18 | CASRPELLSSDDLYGYTF | TGTGCCAGCAGACCCGAGCTCCTCAGCTCCGACGACTTATATGGCTACACCTTC
many | - | TRBJ2-1 | TRBV11-2 | 14 | CASSPSRGLNQQFF | TGTGCCAGCAGCCCTAGCAGGGGTTTAAATCAGCAGTTCTTC
- | - | TRBJ1-5 | TRBV20-1 | 13 | CSAHGGGNQPQHF | TGCAGTGCTCACGGCGGTGGAAATCAGCCCCAGCATTTT
many | - | TRBJ1-4 | TRBV15 | 15 | CATSSHGGTGEKLFF | TGTGCCACCAGCAGCCATGGGGGTACAGGGGAAAAACTGTTTTTT
few | TRBD1 | TRBJ2-7 | TRBV20-1 | 15 | CSAGPGQGASYEQYF | TGCAGTGCTGGACCCGGACAGGGCGCCTCCTACGAGCAGTACTTC
many | TRBD1 | TRBJ2-5 | TRBV12-3/TRBV12-4 | 14 | CASAQKGAGETQYF | TGTGCCAGCGCACAAAAGGGGGCCGGAGAGACCCAGTACTTC
- | - | TRBJ1-4 | TRBV6-5 | 15 | CASSYTLRMIGKLFF | TGTGCCAGCAGTTATACCTTACGTATGATCGGAAAACTGTTTTTT
- | - | TRBJ2-2 | TRBV14 | 14 | CASRRQGNGGELFF | TGTGCCAGCAGACGGCAGGGTAACGGCGGGGAGCTGTTTTTT
few | - | TRBJ1-2 | TRBV5-1 | 13 | CASSPDGDYGYTF | TGCGCCAGCAGCCCCGACGGAGACTATGGCTACACCTTC
few | - | TRBJ2-6 | TRBV28 | 15 | CASSFPGAGANVLTF | TGTGCCAGCAGTTTCCCAGGGGCTGGGGCCAACGTCCTGACTTTC
few | TRBD2 | TRBJ2-1 | TRBV20-1 | 14 | CSAPLTSGDNEQFF | TGCAGTGCGCCGCTGACTAGCGGTGACAATGAGCAGTTCTTC
few | TRBD1 | TRBJ1-1 | TRBV5-6 | 17 | CASSLVIGITGDTEAFF | TGTGCCAGCAGCTTGGTGATCGGAATTACAGGGGACACTGAAGCTTTCTTT